This T cell receptor (beta chain) emerged from a study of identical twins. TCRdb re-analysed the 5' RACE reads in MiXCR, keeping a single row per CDR3 protein. The sample yields approximately 620,000 distinct CDR3 sequences, 8.5% to 9.5% seen once. The sample holds a few counts of this clonotype. The sample was also linked to a second study, of yellow fever vaccine responses in identical twins. That source reports: Twins' vaccine T cell responses were reported to seem partly convergent and partly personalized.

This clonotype was obtained from a woman aged 18-29 years in good health. Sequences were obtained from PBMCs.

The CDR3 coding sequence is TGCAGTGCAAACGGGGCCCCGAACACCGGGGAGCTGTTTTTT. Its protein product is CSANGAPNTGELFF. The chain links TRBV20-1 to TRBJ2-2; the D call may be TRBD1 or TRBD2 (5 bases each). Between the trimmed V and J ends, which lost 6 bases and 0 bases, there was a span of 11 bases. This CDR3 has 14 residues. Per germline, CDR1 DFQATT and CDR2 SNEGSKA (reference sequence).